This TCR beta chain was captured in a study of OX40 agonist ivuxolimab in advanced cancers. Clones were sequenced by immunoSEQ multiplex PCR, and TCRdb holds only the in-frame ones, with some missing. The sample shows tens of thousands of clones, about 81% of them seen only once. The table lists this clone with a few counts. The V gene's germline CDR1 is MNHEY and CDR2 SMNVEV (reference sequence). The CDR3 has 15 residues. The V gene end was trimmed by 6 bases and the J gene end by 5 bases; junction bases not matched to a gene: 11. The specimen comprised CD4+ or CD8+ T cells sorted from blood, sampled in a trial of the OX40 agonist ivuxolimab. The rearrangement uses TRBV27 and TRBJ1-1, with 8 bases that match TRBD1. The source is an adult with an advanced solid tumor such as melanoma, head and neck, liver or kidney cancer. In DNA, the CDR3 is TGTGCCAGCAGATCGGGCCAGGGGGCGCGGACTGAAGCTTTCTTT. This translates into CASRSGQGARTEAFF.